This T cell receptor beta chain was sequenced for a study of early T cells in non-severe SARS-CoV-2 infection (dated by TCRdb to the early 2020s). Regarding the study in general: Because TCR sequencing relied on bulk RNA taken from unsorted whole blood, pairing of alpha and beta chains was not possible.

A case-control design nested within a healthcare worker cohort in London, UK, was used, with weekly nasopharyngeal swab PCR tests and blood sampling performed. Between 23 and 31 March 2020, the week of the UK lockdown, healthcare workers were enrolled and then followed up weekly for as long as 16 weeks. Based on the germline V gene, the CDR1 and CDR2 sequences are SGDLS and YYNGEE. The cysteine opens and the phenylalanine closes a CDR3 of 16 amino acids. The CDR3 DNA has 48 bases and is translated from base 1. V is reduced by 3 bases and J by 4 bases, leaving a spacing of 20 bases between them. Library construction relied on 5' RACE. The sequencer listed for this sample is NextSeq 500. Unique molecular identifiers were attached to individual cDNA molecules in the TCR library protocol so that sequencing error and PCR bias could be corrected. Both TCR alpha and beta chains were sequenced, and tight co-correlation was observed between alpha and beta sequence abundances in each sample. The source study handled its data this way. V gene, J gene and CDR3 annotation of TCR sequences was performed with Decombinator V4. Expanded TCRs were defined as changing significantly between any two time points under a Poisson model with p below 0.0001. TCR abundances were normalised to the total number of TCRs sequenced per sample and expressed as counts per million. TRAV1-2 paired with TRAJ12, TRAJ20 or TRAJ33 defined MAIT TCRs, while TRAV10 paired with TRAJ18 defined iNKT TCRs. VDJdb, accessed 1 November 2021, was searched for CMV, EBV and SARS-CoV-2 annotated TCRs, with TCRs annotated for multiple antigens excluded. TCRdb trimmed public reads at Q25 via fastp, called clones via MiXCR and kept in-frame beta chains. Each entry merges the rows of one CDR3 protein and shows their most common DNA and genes. In this record, the V and J calls reflect TCRdb's handling and not the investigators' own analysis. Recorded for this sample are around 77,000 distinct CDR3 sequences; around 5% of them occurred a single time. The ten largest clones represent approximately 7% of the sample.

About this clonotype itself: This clone's antigen is unknown. Within one base of it there is no much larger clone, and no base qualities were kept.

Study-level results and caveats: VDJdb matching was skewed toward anti-spike CD8 responses and likely underestimated virus-specific expansions by missing private and CD4 specificities.

Sample: whole blood, taken at baseline. This TCR derives from an adult who was a healthcare worker with PCR-confirmed SARS-CoV-2 infection or an uninfected control (not recorded which). The V gene is TRBV9 and the J gene is TRBJ2-7, with TRBD2 as a weak D call on 7 bases. This receptor has the CDR3 CASSAGEGTRGYEQYF. In nucleotides, the sequence is TGTGCCAGCAGCGCCGGGGAGGGGACAAGGGGTTACGAGCAGTACTTC.